The rows below give T cell receptor beta chains drawn from one sample of a study of T cell responses to AZD1222 COVID-19 vaccine. Profiled with immunoSEQ multiplex PCR; TCRdb holds only in-frame clones, not every one. The sample holds around 150,000 clones, approximately 90% seen once. This material consisted of peripheral blood, taken on day 0 of AZD1222 vaccination. The receptors come from an adult in good health. The CDR3 runs from the conserved cysteine through the conserved F or W. D genes are given only for firm matches. Size tells how often a clone was seen (once, few, many) or the class of an expanded clone, and some rows leave it out.

NA TRBJ2-5 TRBV6-2/TRBV6-3 NA CASSFGSGVETQYF TGTGCCAGCAGTTTCGGGAGTGGGGTTGAGACCCAGTACTTC
NA TRBJ1-5 TRBV4-3 few CASSQVEGWDQPQHF TGCGCCAGCAGCCAAGTCGAAGGGTGGGATCAGCCCCAGCATTTT
NA TRBJ1-2 TRBV7-9 NA CASSFTGDYGYTF TGTGCCAGCAGCTTTACGGGGGACTATGGCTACACCTTC
NA TRBJ2-3 TRBV15 NA CATSSLGVSDTQYF TGTGCCACCAGCAGCCTCGGGGTATCAGATACGCAGTATTTT
NA TRBJ1-2 TRBV2 once CASSMGINYGYTF TGTGCCAGCAGTATGGGGATTAACTATGGCTACACCTTC
NA TRBJ2-6 TRBV9 NA CASSIHRESGANVLTF TGTGCCAGCAGCATACACAGGGAATCCGGGGCCAACGTCCTGACTTTC
NA TRBJ1-2 TRBV14 NA CASSQDRTAAVIGYTF TGTGCCAGCAGCCAAGATAGGACAGCGGCTGTTATTGGCTACACCTTC
NA TRBJ1-5 TRBV19 NA CASSRGEYSNQPQHF TGTGCCAGTAGTAGGGGGGAATATAGCAATCAGCCCCAGCATTTT
TRBD2 TRBJ2-7 TRBV15 NA CATSRDPLTSGRDYEQYF TGTGCCACCAGCAGAGATCCACTAACTAGCGGGAGGGACTACGAGCAGTACTTC
TRBD1 TRBJ1-2 TRBV6-5 NA CASKDRGGNYGYTF TGTGCCAGCAAAGACAGGGGAGGCAACTATGGCTACACCTTC
NA TRBJ1-3 TRBV6-5 NA CASSYPDDTIYF TGTGCCAGCAGTTACCCGGATGACACCATATATTTT
NA TRBJ2-7 TRBV27 NA CASSRGPEEQYF TGTGCCAGCAGTAGGGGCCCAGAAGAGCAGTACTTC
NA TRBJ1-1 TRBV2 NA CASSYDWGAEAFF TGTGCCAGCAGTTATGACTGGGGCGCTGAAGCTTTCTTT
TRBD2 TRBJ2-3 TRBV3-1/TRBV3-2 NA CASSRRLAGAGADTQYF TGTGCCAGCAGCCGCCGCCTAGCGGGAGCCGGGGCAGATACGCAGTATTTT
TRBD1 TRBJ1-1 TRBV4-1 once CASSYGTGLRGNTEAFF TGCGCCAGCAGCTACGGGACAGGGTTGAGGGGTAACACTGAAGCTTTCTTT
NA TRBJ2-3 TRBV11-2 NA CASSFRDGADTQYF TGTGCCAGCAGCTTCAGGGATGGGGCAGATACGCAGTATTTT
NA TRBJ1-2 TRBV5-5 NA CASSLEVWYSYGYTF TGTGCCAGCAGCTTGGAGGTCTGGTACAGCTATGGCTACACCTTC
NA TRBJ1-5 TRBV6-5 once CASSYFSAGQPQHF TGTGCCAGCAGTTACTTCTCGGCAGGTCAGCCCCAGCATTTT
TRBD2 TRBJ2-7 TRBV11-2 NA CASSTPGGRAWEQYF TGTGCCAGCAGCACCCCTGGTGGGAGGGCCTGGGAGCAGTACTTC
NA TRBJ1-2 TRBV5-8 NA CASSPERFYGYTF TGTGCCAGCAGCCCGGAGAGGTTTTATGGCTACACCTTC
TRBD1 TRBJ1-2 TRBV5-1 NA CASSLGGGTAHGYTF TGCGCCAGCAGCTTGGGGGGAGGGACAGCCCATGGCTACACCTTC
NA TRBJ2-7 TRBV7-3 NA CASSLPGLSSYEQYF TGTGCCAGCAGCTTACCCGGACTCTCCTCCTACGAGCAGTACTTC
TRBD2 TRBJ2-7 TRBV9 NA CASSHPTSGSREQYF TGTGCCAGCAGCCACCCGACTAGCGGGAGCCGCGAGCAGTACTTC
NA TRBJ1-4 TRBV2 NA CASSSGTSNEKLFF TGTGCCAGCAGCTCCGGGACAAGTAATGAAAAACTGTTTTTT
NA TRBJ1-5 TRBV6-6 NA CASSRRTVRALYSNQPQHF TGTGCCAGCAGCCGAAGGACAGTGAGGGCTCTTTATAGCAATCAGCCCCAGCATTTT
TRBD2 TRBJ2-3 TRBV7-4 NA CASSLVSLAGGSWPSSSTDTQYF TGTGCCAGCAGCTTAGTATCACTAGCGGGGGGCAGTTGGCCCTCGTCTAGCACAGATACGCAGTATTTT
TRBD2 TRBJ2-1 TRBV5-1 NA CASSQSRLAGSYNEQFF TGCGCCAGCAGCCAATCGCGGCTAGCGGGGAGTTACAATGAGCAGTTCTTC
TRBD1 TRBJ1-5 TRBV29-1 NA CSVRQGSNQPQHF TGCAGCGTCAGACAGGGGAGCAATCAGCCCCAGCATTTT
NA TRBJ2-7 TRBV3-1/TRBV3-2 NA CASSRDRTAYEQYF TGTGCCAGCAGCCGCGATAGGACGGCCTACGAGCAGTACTTC
TRBD1 TRBJ2-5 TRBV19 NA CASSPRDRGLETQYF TGTGCCAGTAGTCCCCGGGACAGGGGGCTGGAGACCCAGTACTTC
NA TRBJ1-6 TRBV6-2/TRBV6-3 NA CASSWGAGNSPLHF TGTGCCAGCAGTTGGGGCGCCGGGAATTCGCCCCTCCACTTT
NA TRBJ1-2 TRBV10-1 NA CASSETGTNYGYTF TGCGCCAGCAGTGAAACAGGAACCAACTATGGCTACACCTTC
TRBD1 TRBJ2-1 TRBV7-3 once CASSPTGGIGQNNEQFF TGTGCCAGCAGCCCCACAGGGGGAATAGGACAAAACAATGAGCAGTTCTTC
TRBD1 TRBJ1-1 TRBV5-6 NA CASSPDRGLDTEAFF TGTGCCAGCAGCCCGGACAGGGGGTTGGACACTGAAGCTTTCTTT
NA TRBJ2-1 TRBV7-2 NA CASTSVGGRSSYNEQFF TGTGCCAGCACCTCCGTAGGGGGGAGAAGCTCCTACAATGAGCAGTTCTTC
TRBD2 TRBJ2-3 TRBV7-6 once CASSFTGTRSTDTQYF TGTGCCAGCAGCTTTACCGGGACTAGGAGCACAGATACGCAGTATTTT
NA TRBJ1-4 TRBV11-2 NA CASSLRGVREKLFF TGTGCCAGCAGCTTAAGGGGAGTTCGAGAAAAACTGTTTTTT
NA TRBJ2-1 TRBV29-1 NA CSVEWGHLHNEQFF TGCAGCGTTGAATGGGGACACTTACACAATGAGCAGTTCTTC
TRBD2 TRBJ2-1 TRBV19 NA CASSMAGGPSEQFF TGTGCCAGTAGTATGGCGGGGGGGCCAAGTGAGCAGTTCTTC
NA TRBJ1-5 TRBV11-2 once CASSLGGHQPQHF TGTGCCAGCAGCTTAGGTGGGCATCAGCCCCAGCATTTT
NA TRBJ1-4 TRBV7-2 NA CASSLGEARRFHREKLFF TGTGCCAGCAGCTTAGGTGAGGCACGGAGATTTCATCGGGAAAAACTGTTTTTT
NA TRBJ2-7 TRBV3-1/TRBV3-2 NA CASSQAIRPTNQYEQYF TGTGCCAGCAGCCAAGCAATCCGACCTACCAATCAGTACGAGCAGTACTTC
NA TRBJ2-7 TRBV3-1/TRBV3-2 NA CASSQLGPEQYF TGTGCCAGCAGCCAACTAGGTCCAGAGCAGTACTTC
NA TRBJ1-5 TRBV27 few CASSPVGGEHQPQHF TGTGCCAGCAGTCCCGTCGGGGGCGAGCATCAGCCCCAGCATTTT
NA TRBJ1-3 TRBV4-1 NA CASSLRTARIQKAIPENTIYF TGCGCCAGCAGCCTTCGGACGGCCAGGATCCAAAAGGCTATTCCGGAAAACACCATATATTTT
NA TRBJ1-2 TRBV5-4 NA CASSLIGNNGYTF TGTGCCAGCAGCTTGATTGGGAATAATGGCTACACCTTC
NA TRBJ1-5 TRBV4-1 NA CASSQGSRLNSNQPQHF TGCGCCAGCAGCCAAGGGTCGAGGTTAAATAGCAATCAGCCCCAGCATTTT
NA TRBJ1-5 TRBV2 NA CASSDNRVTGQPQHF TGTGCCAGCAGTGATAACAGGGTAACGGGGCAGCCCCAGCATTTT
NA TRBJ2-4 TRBV2 NA CASSESLDRRLIQYF TGTGCCAGCAGTGAAAGTTTGGACAGAAGGTTGATTCAGTACTTC
TRBD2 TRBJ2-2 TRBV3-1/TRBV3-2 NA CASSPRTSGTGELFF TGTGCCAGCAGCCCACGGACTAGCGGTACCGGGGAGCTGTTTTTT
NA TRBJ1-2 TRBV12-5 NA CASGTGHIYGYTF TGTGCTAGTGGTACGGGACACATCTATGGCTACACCTTC
NA TRBJ2-1 TRBV3-1/TRBV3-2 NA CASSQGLARNEQFF TGTGCCAGCAGCCAAGGCCTAGCGCGAAATGAGCAGTTCTTC
NA TRBJ1-6 TRBV7-2 NA CASSPRVWDSPLHF TGTGCCAGCAGCCCTCGAGTGTGGGATTCACCCCTCCACTTT